These 17 T cell receptor beta chains originate from one sample sequenced in a study of identical twins. One entry per CDR3 protein, called by TCRdb with MiXCR from the 5' RACE reads. The data hold 690,000 or so distinct CDR3 sequences, with 6.1% observed a single time. The sequenced material came from naive T cells sorted from blood. The receptors were gathered from a man aged 18 to 30 in good health.

Regarding this clonotype: With a much larger clone just one base away, this may be a read error. This chain links TRBV29-1 with TRBJ2-5; D gene ambiguous. Deletions cut 7 bases from V and 1 base from J, with 10 bases between. CDR3 length: 12 amino acids. Germline lookup yields CDR1 SQVTM and CDR2 ANQGSEA. The CDR3 sequence: CSGRLGQETQYF. The CDR3, as DNA: TGCAGCGGAAGACTGGGCCAAGAGACCCAGTACTTC.

The J gene is TRBJ2-1, the V gene TRBV27, with TRBD2 as a possible D gene (5 bases). With 3 bases removed from V and 0 bases from J, the gap between germline ends came to 12 bases. Germline loops: CDR1 MNHEY, CDR2 SMNVEV (reference sequence). This CDR3 has 16 residues. The CDR3, as DNA: TGTGCCAGCAGTTTCCGGGGTTCAGGCTCCTACAATGAGCAGTTCTTC. Translating it yields CASSFRGSGSYNEQFF.

This sequence joins TRBV27 and TRBJ1-5, with a possible D match to TRBD1 (5 bases). Germline values: CDR1 MNHEY, CDR2 SMNVEV (reference sequence). The CDR3 contains 17 residues. V gave up 5 bases and J gave up 0 bases, with 17 bases separating them. The CDR3: CASSPTKGTISNQPQHF. The CDR3 nucleotides read TGTGCCAGCAGTCCCACAAAAGGGACGATTAGCAATCAGCCCCAGCATTTT.

This clonotype came up a few times. For the CDR3, the DNA is TGCGCCAGCAGCCCGGGCCACTCCCAAGAGACCCAGTACTTC. This translates into CASSPGHSQETQYF. The chain recombines TRBV5-1 with TRBJ2-5, with unresolved D. Germline-derived CDR1 and CDR2 are SGHRS and YFSETQ. This CDR3 is 14 amino acids long. Trimming cost V 4 bases and J 1 base, with 11 bases left between them.

This clonotype appeared a few times. The V and J genes are TRBV6-1 and TRBJ2-7, with D possibly being TRBD1 or TRBD2 (5 bases each). The V end lost 6 bases, the J end lost 3 bases, and 15 bases lay between the germline ends. This CDR3 spans 14 amino acids. Germline V CDR1 and CDR2: MNHNS, SASEGT. The CDR3 DNA sequence: TGTGCCAGCAGCATACGGGGCATTCTCTACGAGCAGTACGTC. Encoded protein: CASSIRGILYEQYV.

This clonotype was observed a handful of times. This rearrangement joins TRBV20-1 to TRBJ2-3, with D perhaps given as TRBD1 or TRBD2 (5 bases each). V was trimmed by 5 bases and J by 4 bases, leaving 22 bases between them. This CDR3 is built from 16 residues. The V gene's germline CDR1 is DFQATT and CDR2 SNEGSKA (reference sequence). CDR3 sequence (DNA): TGCAGTGCTCAGGGTCTAGCTCTCTGGGGCCCAGATACGCAGTATTTT. Translated: CSAQGLALWGPDTQYF.

This clonotype showed up many times. The chain uses TRBV29-1 and TRBJ2-1, with 13 bases that match TRBD2. The V segment lost 4 bases and the J segment 6 bases; nucleotides outside the gene matches: 6. This CDR3 is 15 amino acids long. Germline CDR1 reads SQVTM; CDR2 reads ANQGSEA. The CDR3 spells CSVAGLAGVGNEQFF. The DNA for the CDR3 is TGCAGCGTTGCTGGACTAGCGGGAGTAGGCAATGAGCAGTTCTTC.

This clonotype was counted only a few times. The rearrangement links TRBV27 to TRBJ2-6; TRBD1 might be the D (5 bases). CDR1 MNHEY and CDR2 SMNVEV come from the germline V gene (reference sequence). The ends were cut back, 3 bases at V and 4 bases at J, with 19 bases in the middle. The CDR3 is 18 residues long. DNA of the CDR3: TGTGCCAGCAGTTTGACCGGCAGGGTTCGCGCCGGGGCCAACGTCCTGACTTTC. Translated: CASSLTGRVRAGANVLTF.

This clonotype was found many times. The V gene is TRBV20-1, the J gene TRBJ1-2; 7 bases fit TRBD1. Trimming at V came to 0 bases and at J to 7 bases, leaving 5 bases not matched to a gene. Germline V gene sequence: CDR1 DFQATT, CDR2 SNEGSKA (reference sequence). The CDR3 has 13 amino acids. The CDR3 DNA reads TGCAGTGCTAGAGAGGGACAGTTATTTGGCTACACCTTC. This codes for CSAREGQLFGYTF.

Ten or more counts support this clonotype. V usage is TRBV12-3 or TRBV12-4 and J usage is TRBJ2-5; D not certain. This CDR3 is built from 12 residues. The ends were cut back, 5 bases at V and 6 bases at J, with 10 bases in the middle. The CDR3 sequence is CASSEQRKTQYF. CDR3 nucleotide sequence: TGTGCCAGCAGTGAACAGAGAAAGACCCAGTACTTC.

This clonotype was picked up a small number of times. The chain uses TRBV24-1 and TRBJ2-2; D call uncertain. The CDR3 is made up of 16 amino acids. Trimming left V 3 bases short and J 1 base short, with 11 bases between. The germline CDR1 and CDR2 sequences are KGHDR and SFDVKD. CDR3 in DNA: TGTGCCACCAGTGATCTCGGCCTGTGGAACACCGGGGAGCTGTTTTTT. It translates to CATSDLGLWNTGELFF.

This clonotype was picked up many times. The CDR3 DNA is TGTGCCAGCAGCGTAGTTGACTGGTCCCCCACCGGGGAGCTGTTTTTT. Protein product: CASSVVDWSPTGELFF. The genes are TRBV9 and TRBJ2-2; D call uncertain. CDR1 is SGDLS and CDR2 is YYNGEE in the germline V gene. Trimming pared 0 bases from V and 4 bases from J, leaving 13 bases between. This CDR3 is built from 16 residues.

At least ten counts were recorded for this clonotype. The chain combines TRBV12-3 or TRBV12-4 with TRBJ2-2, with a tentative D call TRBD2 (5 bases). The CDR3 has 15 amino acids. V was pared by 6 bases and J by 2 bases, with 13 bases between. CDR3: CASSAAPGNTGELFF. CDR3 bases: TGTGCCAGCAGCGCCGCCCCGGGAAACACCGGGGAGCTGTTTTTT.

Details on this clonotype: A much larger clone lies a single base off, so this may be a read error. The gene calls are TRBV7-9 and TRBJ2-5; D not certain. Between the trimmed V and J ends, which lost 4 bases and 5 bases, there was a span of 8 bases. This CDR3 has 12 amino acids. Germline CDR1 is SEHNR and CDR2 is FQNEAQ (reference sequence). CDR3 DNA sequence: TGTGCCAGCAGCTCAGAAGGGGAGACCCAGTACTTC. This translates into CASSSEGETQYF.

There are a few counts of this clonotype. The V gene is TRBV12-3 or TRBV12-4, the J gene TRBJ2-1, with D unresolved. V lost 3 bases, J lost 0 bases, and 9 bases lay in between. CDR3 length equals 15 residues. CDR3 amino acids: CASSFRGDSYNEQFF. In DNA, the CDR3 is TGTGCCAGCAGTTTTCGAGGTGACTCCTACAATGAGCAGTTCTTC.

Only a few counts were recorded for this clonotype. The rearrangement uses TRBV6-1 and TRBJ2-7; 14 bases align to TRBD2. The V gene end was trimmed by 5 bases and the J gene end by 6 bases; junction bases not matched to a gene: 3. Germline CDR1 MNHNS, CDR2 SASEGT. The CDR3 contains 14 residues. The CDR3 reads CASSRTSGRLEQYF. For the CDR3, the DNA is TGTGCCAGCAGTCGGACTAGCGGGAGGCTCGAGCAGTACTTC.

This chain links TRBV10-3 with TRBJ2-2, with D perhaps assigned TRBD1 or TRBD2 (6 bases each). V lost 3 bases and J lost 5, with 16 bases in between. This CDR3 contains 16 residues. In germline, CDR1 is ENHRY, CDR2 SYGVKD. The CDR3 sequence: CAISDIGGGGTGELFF. The CDR3 DNA sequence: TGTGCCATCAGTGATATCGGAGGGGGTGGGACCGGGGAGCTGTTTTTT.